One and the same sample provided the 14 T cell receptor beta chains below, sequenced in a study of blood T cell repertoires in COVID-19. Produced via immunoSEQ multiplex PCR; TCRdb's table is partial and in-frame only. The sample lists around 220,000 clones; 70% to 90% were seen once. Material: peripheral blood. All receptors derive from a woman of 80 years or more with acute or convalescent COVID-19.

J is TRBJ2-3 and V is TRBV11-2, with a tentative D call TRBD2 (5 bases). The germline gives CDR1 SGHAT, CDR2 FQNNGV. The CDR3 spans 15 residues. V dropped 6 bases and J dropped 0 bases, with 13 bases sitting between them. The CDR3 DNA reads as TGTGCCAGCAGTACCGGGGTAGTCAGCACAGATACGCAGTATTTT. It yields the protein CASSTGVVSTDTQYF.

The J gene is TRBJ2-5, the V gene TRBV9; 11 nucleotides match TRBD2. Per the germline V gene, CDR1 is SGDLS and CDR2 is YYNGEE. The V and J ends lost 3 bases and 5 bases, in that order; junction bases with no gene match: 12. The length of the CDR3 is 17 residues. This chain's CDR3 is CASSGHPGLAGPETQYF. The DNA for the CDR3 is TGTGCCAGCAGCGGCCACCCCGGACTAGCGGGTCCGGAGACCCAGTACTTC. Supplemented by reference TRBV9 and TRBJ2-5, the full variable domain reads DSGVTQTPKHLITATGQRVTLRCSPRSGDLSVYWYQQSLDQGLQFLIQYYNGEERAKGNILERFSAQQFPDLHSELNLSSLELGDSALYFCASSGHPGLAGPETQYFGPGTRLLVL.

V is TRBV7-2 and J is TRBJ2-1; 12 bases agree with TRBD2. The ends lost 4 bases at V and 7 bases at J; junction bases unmatched: 5. CDR1 is SGHTA and CDR2 is FQGNSA in the germline V gene. The CDR3 consists of 15 residues. The CDR3 DNA follows: TGTGCCAGCAGCTCTGGACTAGCGGGGACTAATGAGCAGTTCTTC. It translates to CASSSGLAGTNEQFF.

This rearrangement joins TRBV21-1 to TRBJ2-7; the D segment call TRBD2 is taken from the table without a DNA check. TRBV21-1 is a documented pseudogene. This CDR3 is 11 amino acids long. As DNA, the CDR3 is TGTGCCAATCCACCGGAGGTGTGGCGGTACTTC. Translated, it gives CANPPEVWRYF.

This chain joins TRBV29-1 and TRBJ1-2, with D uncertain. The CDR3 is made up of 12 amino acids. Between the trimmed V and J ends, which lost 2 bases and 8 bases, there was a span of 12 bases. From germline, CDR1 is SQVTM and CDR2 ANQGSEA. CDR3 nucleotides: TGCAGCGTTGAAACGAGGTCTCACGGCTACACCTTC. Translation: CSVETRSHGYTF. The variable domain in full, with the rest retrieved from reference TRBV29-1 and TRBJ1-2, is SAVISQKPSRDICQRGTSLTIQCQVDSQVTMMFWYRQQPGQSLTLIATANQGSEATYESGFVIDKFPISRPNLTFSTLTVSNMSPEDSSIYLCSVETRSHGYTFGSGTRLTVV.

This chain connects TRBV5-1 to TRBJ1-1, with D possibly TRBD1 on 5 matching bases. Germline V gene lookup returns CDR1 SGHRS and CDR2 YFSETQ. The V gene lost 4 bases and the J gene lost 2 bases, with 12 bases spanning the gap. The CDR3 contains 14 residues. The CDR3 here is CASSGSTGNTEAFF. In nucleotides, the CDR3 is TGCGCCAGCAGCGGATCAACAGGAAACACTGAAGCTTTCTTT.

This clone turned up a few times. The CDR3 is CASSLGPLGQGQETQYF. The DNA of the CDR3 is TGTGCCAGCAGCTTGGGGCCCCTCGGACAGGGCCAAGAGACCCAGTACTTC. The gene calls are TRBV7-8 and TRBJ2-5; the match to TRBD1 covers 8 bases. V shed 3 bases and J 1 base; nucleotides not matched to a gene: 10. The CDR3 totals 17 residues. Germline V gene lookup returns CDR1 SGHVS and CDR2 FQNEAQ.

The genes are TRBV11-1 and TRBJ2-7, with D perhaps TRBD1 (7 bases). Trimming left V 5 bases short and J 5 bases short, with 19 bases between. The germline V gene encodes CDR1 SGHAT and CDR2 FQDESV (reference sequence). There are 15 residues in the CDR3. CDR3 in amino acids: CASSTRQGGINEQYF. Written as DNA, the CDR3 is TGTGCCAGCAGCACAAGACAGGGAGGTATTAACGAGCAGTACTTC.

The rearrangement uses TRBV5-4 and TRBJ2-3; 9 nucleotides align to TRBD2. J was trimmed by 2 bases and V by 0 bases; bases with no gene match: 4. In germline, CDR1 is SGHNT, CDR2 YYREEE (reference sequence). The CDR3 loop spans 16 amino acids. The CDR3 DNA reads as TGTGCCAGCAGCTTGGGGGCTAGCGGGGCCACAGATACGCAGTATTTT. Amino acids: CASSLGASGATDTQYF.

V and J are TRBV29-1 and TRBJ2-5; unclear D gene. The V end was cut by 4 bases, the J end by 4 bases, with 10 bases between. Germline CDR1 and CDR2: SQVTM and ANQGSEA. This CDR3 has 12 amino acids. CDR3 DNA: TGCAGCGTTGCTCTAGTAAGAGAGACCCAGTACTTC. Amino acid sequence: CSVALVRETQYF.

This chain connects TRBV7-6 to TRBJ2-2, with D tentatively TRBD1 (6 bases). Per the germline V gene, CDR1 is SGHVS and CDR2 is FNYEAQ. The germline V and J ends were trimmed by 1 base and 4 bases, with 10 bases remaining between them. The CDR3 runs to 15 residues. The CDR3: CASSLGGQGTGELFF. The CDR3 DNA reads as TGTGCCAGCAGCTTAGGGGGGCAGGGCACCGGGGAGCTGTTTTTT.

The rearrangement joins TRBV9 to TRBJ2-1; D perhaps matches TRBD1 (6 bases). The V gene lost 7 bases and the J gene lost 4 bases, with 12 bases spanning the gap. Germline V gives CDR1 SGDLS, CDR2 YYNGEE. The CDR3 is made up of 13 amino acids. CDR3: CASGGASYNEQFF. CDR3 nucleotides: TGTGCCAGCGGGGGCGCCAGTTACAATGAGCAGTTCTTC.

The genes are TRBV4-3 and TRBJ2-3; TRBD1 is a possible D gene (5 bases). Trimming shortened V by 1 base and J by 3 bases, and 20 bases separated the two germline ends. Germline CDR1 is LGHNA and CDR2 is YSLEER. This CDR3 contains 18 residues. CDR3 DNA: TGCGCCAGCAGCCAAGCCCTTCCGACAGTCCCCACGACAGATACGCAGTATTTT. It is translated as CASSQALPTVPTTDTQYF.

The sample holds one count of this clone. The chain uses TRBV6-2 or TRBV6-3 and TRBJ2-2; 8 bases align to TRBD2. V trimming: 2 bases; J trimming: 5 bases; junction bases outside the gene matches: 1. Per germline, CDR1 MNHEY and CDR2 SVGEGT. This CDR3 spans 14 amino acids. This CDR3 is CASSYSGGTGELFF. Here the CDR3 DNA reads TGTGCCAGCAGTTACAGCGGGGGAACCGGGGAGCTGTTTTTT.